A single sample gave rise to the 5 T cell receptor beta chains below, sequenced in a study of T cell responses to AZD1222 COVID-19 vaccine. The data were produced by immunoSEQ multiplex PCR, yet TCRdb's version contains in-frame clones alone and is incomplete. Counted here are about 140,000 clones, 92% occurring once; the ten biggest clones make up roughly 3.1%. The sample consisted of peripheral blood, taken on day 0 of AZD1222 vaccination. These receptors all come from an adult in good health.

Written as DNA, the CDR3 is TGTGCCAGCAGTTACAGTGGCCAATCCTCTGGAAACACCATATATTTT. Its protein is CASSYSGQSSGNTIYF. The rearrangement uses TRBV6-5 and TRBJ1-3, with D uncertain. The CDR3 has 16 residues. Germline V gene sequence: CDR1 MNHEY, CDR2 SVGAGI. V lost 2 bases, J lost 0 bases, and 11 bases lay in between.

This chain uses TRBV6-5 with TRBJ2-1; D is unresolved. The CDR3 sequence is 12 residues long. The V and J ends lost 6 bases and 0 bases respectively, with 3 bases between them. Germline values: CDR1 MNHEY, CDR2 SVGAGI. The CDR3, as DNA: TGTGCCAGCAGACTCTCCTACAATGAGCAGTTCTTC. This gives the protein CASRLSYNEQFF.

DNA for the CDR3: TGTGCCACCTGCCTCGCGGGTCCCTATGGCTACACCTTC. It specifies CATCLAGPYGYTF. The chain employs TRBV28 and TRBJ1-2; no definite D call. The V and J ends lost 10 bases and 4 bases respectively, with 16 bases between them. Germline V gene data show CDR1 as MDHEN and CDR2 as SYDVKM. The CDR3 totals 13 residues.

The chain carries TRBV4-3 and TRBJ1-4; the D gene is possibly TRBD1 (5 bases). Germline V lookup: CDR1 LGHNA, CDR2 YSLEER. Trimming stripped 0 bases from V and 10 bases from J, with 21 bases between. This CDR3 has 17 amino acids. The chain's CDR3 is CASSQDFGAGGSRKLFF. The DNA of the CDR3 is TGCGCCAGCAGCCAAGATTTCGGGGCGGGGGGTTCGAGAAAACTGTTTTTT.

V gene TRBV18 combines with J gene TRBJ1-1; 7 positions match TRBD1. Germline CDR1 is KGHSH and CDR2 is LQKENI. J lost 3 bases, V lost 1 base, and 5 bases had no gene match. The CDR3 spans 15 residues. In DNA, the CDR3 is TGTGCCAGCTCACCACAGAGGGGGCCCGACACTGAAGCTTTCTTT. Encoded protein: CASSPQRGPDTEAFF.